This T cell receptor (beta chain) was sequenced during a study of Graves' ophthalmopathy and Graves' hyperthyroidism. Background on the study: In this cohort's terms, stable hyperthyroidism meant no ophthalmopathy by 18 months of follow-up.

RNA transcripts were the source from which TCR beta CDR3 regions were amplified. After a first-round RT-PCR with HTBI primers, a second-round multiplex PCR was run. A single record per CDR3 protein comes from TCRdb applying MiXCR to the multiplex PCR reads. The sample holds some 1.1 million distinct CDR3 sequences, 35% to 40% seen once. Germline V lookup: CDR1 SGHRS, CDR2 YFSETQ. The CDR3 sequence is 17 residues long. J lost 2 bases, V lost 1 base, and 5 bases had no gene match. Uncontrolled infections, other autoimmune diseases, pregnancy or lactation barred patients from enrollment. V gene TRBV5-1 combines with J gene TRBJ2-2, with 10 bases that match TRBD2. This TCR came from an adult man with Graves' hyperthyroidism. The sample taken for sequencing was peripheral blood or thyroid tissue (not recorded which). CDR3 sequence reads: CASSLYGLAENTGELFF. CDR3 sequence (DNA): TGCGCCAGCAGCTTGTACGGACTAGCGGAAAACACCGGGGAGCTGTTTTTT.